The rows below give T cell receptor beta chains drawn from one sample of a study of blood T cell repertoires in COVID-19. Repertoires were generated with immunoSEQ multiplex PCR, while TCRdb's copy carries only in-frame clones and drops some. Among over 200,000 clones listed, 88% were seen once. The sequencing input was peripheral blood. These receptors were collected from a man aged 18 to 30 with active or convalescent COVID-19. Each CDR3 is given with its conserved first and last residue. D genes are given only for firm matches. The size field is filled for only some rows; it gives once, few, many or a size class.

d_call,v_call,j_call,cdr3_length,clone_size,cdr3_nt,cdr3_aa
TRBD1,TRBV5-8,TRBJ1-4,16,few,TGTGCCAGCAGCTTAAAACCGGGACAGGGGCGTGAAAAACTGTTTTTT,CASSLKPGQGREKLFF
-,TRBV6-2/TRBV6-3,TRBJ1-2,13,-,TGTGCCAGCAGTCTAGACAGCTCCTATGGCTACACCTTC,CASSLDSSYGYTF
TRBD1,TRBV11-2,TRBJ1-2,15,-,TGTGCCAGCAGCCCCCTGACCGGACAGGGCGATGGCTACACCTTC,CASSPLTGQGDGYTF
TRBD1,TRBV6-5,TRBJ2-7,12,-,TGTGCCGCCTCCCGGGACAGTTACGAGCAGTACTTC,CAASRDSYEQYF
-,TRBV10-3,TRBJ2-7,14,-,TGTGCCATCAGCGAAGGGGACTTGGGCTACGAGCAGTACTTC,CAISEGDLGYEQYF
TRBD2,TRBV12-5,TRBJ2-2,15,few,TGTGCTAGTGGTTCCGGACTAGGCGGCACCGGGGAGCTGTTTTTT,CASGSGLGGTGELFF
-,TRBV10-3,TRBJ1-5,13,-,TGTGCCATCACTCAGGGAATCGATCAGCCCCAGCATTTT,CAITQGIDQPQHF
TRBD1,TRBV10-3,TRBJ1-5,15,once,TGTGCCATCAGTGACACCGGGACAGCAAATCAGCCCCAGCATTTT,CAISDTGTANQPQHF
-,TRBV6-1,TRBJ1-3,15,-,TGTGCCAGCAGTGAATCGTGGGCTGGAGGGAACACCATATATTTT,CASSESWAGGNTIYF
-,TRBV4-1,TRBJ2-2,17,-,TGCGCCAGCAGCCAAGATCGTGAGGAGACCAACACCGGGGAGCTGTTTTTT,CASSQDREETNTGELFF
-,TRBV10-1,TRBJ1-5,16,few,TGCGCCAGCAGTGATGGAGGGATCGGTAGCAATCAGCCCCAGCATTTT,CASSDGGIGSNQPQHF
-,TRBV28,TRBJ1-4,12,-,TGTGCCAGCTGTCGCGGAGGAGAAAAACTGTTTTTT,CASCRGGEKLFF
-,TRBV19,TRBJ1-4,14,once,TGTGCCAGCGCTGTTGGGGGGATGGGTGAAAAACTGTTTTTT,CASAVGGMGEKLFF
-,TRBV5-1,TRBJ2-5,14,-,TGCGCCAGCAGCGGAATAGGGGTCCAAGAGACCCAGTACTTC,CASSGIGVQETQYF
-,TRBV6-5,TRBJ2-3,14,-,TGTGCCAGCAGTTACGATCGGACACTCAATACGCAGTATTTT,CASSYDRTLNTQYF
-,TRBV2,TRBJ1-2,14,once,TGTGCCAGCAGTGAAGTGGGGGCGGGCAATGGCTACACCTTC,CASSEVGAGNGYTF
TRBD2,TRBV6-4,TRBJ2-3,15,-,TGTGCCAGCAGTGACGCGAGCGGGGGCACAGATACGCAGTATTTT,CASSDASGGTDTQYF
TRBD1,TRBV28,TRBJ1-4,15,-,TGTGCCAGCAGTGCGGGACAGGATAAGAATGAAAAACTGTTTTTT,CASSAGQDKNEKLFF
-,TRBV5-4,TRBJ1-2,15,-,TGTGCCAGCAGCTTGTTTTCAGGGTCTAACTATGGCTACACCTTC,CASSLFSGSNYGYTF
-,TRBV5-1,TRBJ2-1,16,-,TGCGCCAGCAGCTTGGGAGCGCAGACAGGAGGAAATGAGCAGTTCTTC,CASSLGAQTGGNEQFF
-,TRBV7-2,TRBJ2-2,12,-,TGTGCCAGCAGCTTTCTCACCGGGGAGCTGTTTTTT,CASSFLTGELFF
TRBD1,TRBV7-6,TRBJ1-4,16,-,TGTGCCAGCAGCTCAGGACAGGCCTTAACTAATGAAAAACTGTTTTTT,CASSSGQALTNEKLFF
-,TRBV27,TRBJ1-1,16,-,TGTGCCAGCAGTTTATGGCCAGTCACCACGAACACTGAAGCTTTCTTT,CASSLWPVTTNTEAFF
-,TRBV18,TRBJ2-7,16,-,TGTGCCAGCTCACCAAATCCGGACTCGAGTATCTACGAGCAGTACTTC,CASSPNPDSSIYEQYF
TRBD1,TRBV30,TRBJ1-5,16,-,TGTGCCTGGACCCCCTCATTGGGGGACAGGAATCAGCCCCAGCATTTT,CAWTPSLGDRNQPQHF
-,TRBV18,TRBJ2-5,15,-,TGTGCCAGCTCACCACGCGGGACAGCACAAGAGACCCAGTACTTC,CASSPRGTAQETQYF
-,TRBV18,TRBJ1-1,17,-,TGTGCCAGCTCACCAAGGGGCAGCTCCGGAACGAACACTGAAGCTTTCTTT,CASSPRGSSGTNTEAFF
-,TRBV10-3,TRBJ2-7,15,once,TGTGCCATCAGTGAGAATCGCGGGGCCGATTACGAGCAGTACTTC,CAISENRGADYEQYF
TRBD2,TRBV10-3,TRBJ2-7,13,-,TGTGCCATCGAACCTGAGGGAGGGGCCGAGCAGTACTTC,CAIEPEGGAEQYF
-,TRBV10-3,TRBJ1-6,13,-,TGTGCCATCTCCTTTAATCGTGATGACACCCTCCACTTT,CAISFNRDDTLHF
-,TRBV18,TRBJ1-5,17,-,TGTGCCAGCTCACGCTTACCGGGATATGAAACTTCCCAGCCCCAGCATTTT,CASSRLPGYETSQPQHF
-,TRBV9,TRBJ1-3,17,-,TGTGCCAGCAGCCGGGGAGGGACCGTAAACTCTGGAAACACCATATATTTT,CASSRGGTVNSGNTIYF
-,TRBV28,TRBJ1-5,15,-,TGTGCCAGCAGGTCGACAGGTAGGAACAATCAGCCCCAGCATTTT,CASRSTGRNNQPQHF
TRBD1,TRBV27,TRBJ2-5,22,-,TGTGCCAGCAGTTTATTGAGCAGGGGAGTCAGGGGGCGGGCGACCCCCCTGGAGACCCAGTACTTC,CASSLLSRGVRGRATPLETQYF
TRBD2,TRBV6-2/TRBV6-3,TRBJ2-7,16,once,TGTGCCAGCAGTTACTCGTTCGGGGGGAGCTCCTACGAGCAGTACTTC,CASSYSFGGSSYEQYF
TRBD2,TRBV30,TRBJ2-7,17,few,TGTGCCTGGAGTTTTGGGCGGGGGGCAGGCGTCACCTACGAGCAGTACTTC,CAWSFGRGAGVTYEQYF
TRBD2,TRBV30,TRBJ2-7,14,-,TGTGCCGGCTCGGGACTAGCGGGCGTTTACGAGCAGTACTTC,CAGSGLAGVYEQYF
-,TRBV5-1,TRBJ1-2,17,-,TGCGCCAGCAGCTTGGTCGGGCCCCTTCAGGGGAACGGCGGCTACACCTTC,CASSLVGPLQGNGGYTF
-,TRBV5-8,TRBJ1-2,15,-,TGTGCCAGCAGCCTCACAACAGGAGCAGGCTATGGCTACACCTTC,CASSLTTGAGYGYTF
TRBD1,TRBV5-1,TRBJ2-7,14,-,TGCGCCAGCAGCGGGGGACAGGGGGGCTACGAGCAGTACTTC,CASSGGQGGYEQYF
-,TRBV5-1,TRBJ2-1,13,-,TGCGCCAGCAGCTTGGTTAGTTACAATGAGCAGTTCTTC,CASSLVSYNEQFF
-,TRBV5-1,TRBJ1-4,14,-,TGCGCCAGCAGCTTGCGGGGGATTAATGAAAAACTGTTTTTT,CASSLRGINEKLFF
TRBD1,TRBV2,TRBJ2-3,13,-,TGTGCCAGAGGGGACAGGTCCACAGATACGCAGTATTTT,CARGDRSTDTQYF
TRBD1,TRBV6-1,TRBJ2-7,15,-,TGTGCCAGCAGTGACAGGACAGGGGTGAGCTACGAGCAGTACTTC,CASSDRTGVSYEQYF
TRBD2,TRBV7-9,TRBJ2-1,16,few,TGTGCCAGCAGCTTAGAAGGTAGCGGGAGGAAAAATGAGCAGTTCTTC,CASSLEGSGRKNEQFF
TRBD1,TRBV5-6,TRBJ1-6,19,-,TGTGCCAGCAGCGTGGACAGGCAAGACCGGAGCTCCTATAATTCACCCCTCCACTTT,CASSVDRQDRSSYNSPLHF
-,TRBV30,TRBJ1-1,14,-,TGTGCCTGGGCAGCAGGTTATGACGGCACTGAAGCTTTCTTT,CAWAAGYDGTEAFF
TRBD1,TRBV28,TRBJ2-7,15,-,TGTGCCAGCAGGGGACAGGGGCCAGCCATGGGCGAGCAGTACTTC,CASRGQGPAMGEQYF
-,TRBV12-2,TRBJ1-6,17,-,TGTGCAAGTCGCTTACCCCAGGCAGAGTTTAATAATTCACCCCTCCACTTT,CASRLPQAEFNNSPLHF
-,TRBV6-5,TRBJ2-7,15,-,TGTGCCAGCAGGGTGGGAGTGGGAGTCACCTACGAGCAGTACTTC,CASRVGVGVTYEQYF